These T cell receptor beta chains were read from a single sample in a study of cytomegalovirus exposure and HLA in healthy donors. Produced via immunoSEQ multiplex PCR; TCRdb's table is partial and in-frame only. The table records fewer than 130,000 clones, about 80% of them present only once. Sequencing input: PBMCs. The receptors here all came from a woman aged 55 to 70 in good health and CMV-seropositive. CDR3s include the opening cysteine and the closing phenylalanine or tryptophan. The order of the fields is D gene, J gene, V gene, clone size, CDR3 protein, CDR3 DNA. D genes are given only for firm matches. Only some rows state a clone size, as once, few, many or a class for expanded clones.

d_call: -
j_call: TRBJ2-7
v_call: TRBV28
clone_size: -
cdr3_aa: CASTDPGSSYEQYF
cdr3_nt: TGTGCCAGCACCGACCCGGGGTCCTCCTACGAGCAGTACTTC

d_call: -
j_call: TRBJ1-1
v_call: TRBV28
clone_size: -
cdr3_aa: CASSSGAPNTEAFF
cdr3_nt: TGTGCCAGCAGTTCAGGGGCCCCGAACACTGAAGCTTTCTTT

d_call: -
j_call: TRBJ1-2
v_call: TRBV29-1
clone_size: once
cdr3_aa: CSVEEAGERGTF
cdr3_nt: TGCAGCGTTGAAGAGGCAGGGGAAAGGGGCACCTTC

d_call: -
j_call: TRBJ1-1
v_call: TRBV19
clone_size: few
cdr3_aa: CASSSVVNTEAFF
cdr3_nt: TGTGCCAGTAGCTCAGTGGTGAACACTGAAGCTTTCTTT

d_call: -
j_call: TRBJ2-1
v_call: TRBV6-4
clone_size: -
cdr3_aa: CASSDSTGEHYNEQFF
cdr3_nt: TGTGCCAGCAGTGACTCGACGGGAGAGCACTACAATGAGCAGTTCTTC

d_call: -
j_call: TRBJ2-4
v_call: TRBV12-2
clone_size: -
cdr3_aa: CASRLEVGRNIQYF
cdr3_nt: TGTGCAAGTCGCTTAGAGGTAGGGAGAAACATTCAGTACTTC

d_call: -
j_call: TRBJ1-5
v_call: TRBV28
clone_size: -
cdr3_aa: CASSLSSAVQPQHF
cdr3_nt: TGTGCCAGCAGTTTATCTTCTGCAGTTCAGCCCCAGCATTTT

d_call: -
j_call: TRBJ2-7
v_call: TRBV6-5
clone_size: -
cdr3_aa: CASSYSGVGYEQYF
cdr3_nt: TGTGCCAGCAGTTACTCAGGGGTGGGCTACGAGCAGTACTTC

d_call: TRBD1
j_call: TRBJ1-5
v_call: TRBV29-1
clone_size: -
cdr3_aa: CSVGTGGINQPQHF
cdr3_nt: TGCAGCGTAGGGACAGGGGGCATCAATCAGCCCCAGCATTTT

d_call: TRBD1
j_call: TRBJ2-6
v_call: TRBV5-3
clone_size: -
cdr3_aa: CARSFSGTGDSSGANVLTF
cdr3_nt: TGTGCCAGAAGCTTCTCCGGGACAGGGGACTCCTCTGGGGCCAACGTCCTGACTTTC

d_call: -
j_call: TRBJ1-2
v_call: TRBV6-5
clone_size: -
cdr3_aa: CASSTRVFEGYTF
cdr3_nt: TGTGCCAGCAGCACCAGGGTTTTCGAGGGCTACACCTTC

d_call: -
j_call: TRBJ1-2
v_call: TRBV19
clone_size: few
cdr3_aa: CARGFRRGGDGYGYTF
cdr3_nt: TGTGCCAGAGGATTTCGAAGGGGGGGCGATGGCTATGGCTACACCTTC